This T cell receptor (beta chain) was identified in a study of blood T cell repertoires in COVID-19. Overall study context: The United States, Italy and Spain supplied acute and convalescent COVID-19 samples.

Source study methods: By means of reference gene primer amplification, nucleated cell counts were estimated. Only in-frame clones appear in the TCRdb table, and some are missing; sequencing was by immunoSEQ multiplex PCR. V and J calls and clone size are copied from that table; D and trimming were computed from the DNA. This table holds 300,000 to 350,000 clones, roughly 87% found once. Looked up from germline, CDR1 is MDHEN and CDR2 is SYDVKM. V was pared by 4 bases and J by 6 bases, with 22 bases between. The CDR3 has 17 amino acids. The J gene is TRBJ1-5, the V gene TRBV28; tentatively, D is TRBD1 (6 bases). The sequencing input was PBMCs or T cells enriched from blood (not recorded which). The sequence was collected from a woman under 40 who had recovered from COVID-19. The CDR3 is CASSSGSGRGGGQPQHF. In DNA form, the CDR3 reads TGTGCCAGCAGTTCTGGGAGCGGCCGGGGAGGGGGTCAGCCCCAGCATTTT.